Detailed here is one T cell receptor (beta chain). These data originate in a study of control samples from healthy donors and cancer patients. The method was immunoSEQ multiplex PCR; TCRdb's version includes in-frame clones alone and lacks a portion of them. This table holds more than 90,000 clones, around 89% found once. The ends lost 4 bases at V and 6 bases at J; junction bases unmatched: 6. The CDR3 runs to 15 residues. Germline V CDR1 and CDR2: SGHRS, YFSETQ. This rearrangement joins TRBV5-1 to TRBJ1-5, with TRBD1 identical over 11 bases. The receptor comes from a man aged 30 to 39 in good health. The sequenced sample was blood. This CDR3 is CASSRGTGGSQPQHF. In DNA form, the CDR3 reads TGCGCCAGCAGCCGCGGGACAGGGGGAAGTCAGCCCCAGCATTTT.